This T cell receptor (beta chain) was identified in a study of T cell responses to AZD1222 COVID-19 vaccine. Only in-frame clones appear in the TCRdb table, and some are missing; sequencing was by immunoSEQ multiplex PCR. Listed are about 140,000 clones; over 2% falls within the top ten. This TCR was sampled from an adult in good health. Sequenced material: peripheral blood.

The CDR3 sequence: CASSIDPTVNYGYTF. The CDR3 coding sequence is TGTGCCAGTAGTATAGACCCCACAGTAAACTATGGCTACACCTTC. The chain links TRBV19 to TRBJ1-2; D is ambiguous. The length of the CDR3 is 15 residues. Between the trimmed V and J ends, which lost 0 bases and 2 bases, there was a span of 10 bases. Germline loops: CDR1 LNHDA, CDR2 SQIVND (reference sequence). The entire variable domain, with the rest obtained from reference TRBV19 and TRBJ1-2, is as follows: DGGITQSPKYLFRKEGQNVTLSCEQNLNHDAMYWYRQDPGQGLRLIYYSQIVNDFQKGDIAEGYSVSREKKESFPLTVTSAQKNPTAFYLCASSIDPTVNYGYTFGSGTRLTVV.